This T cell receptor (beta chain) was documented in a study of tumor and adjacent non-tumor tissue in lung cancer. Across the study: Approximately 4 million productive TCRbeta reads were obtained per sample on average.

The library came from three nested PCR rounds adapted from ARM-PCR protocols. TCRdb re-derived calls from the multiplex PCR reads in MiXCR, one entry per CDR3 protein. The data contain around 200,000 distinct CDR3 sequences, approximately 74% of them singletons. Comments on this clonotype: The junction does not match germline at one end; this may be a read error.

CDR1 is SGHAT and CDR2 is FQNNGV in the germline V gene. The CDR3 consists of 13 residues. No cell sorting was done before RNA was extracted from the tissue. The sequencing sample was made of lung tumor tissue. The source of this sequence is a man between 60 and 75 years old with non-small cell lung cancer. This chain joins TRBV11-2 and TRBJ2-1; tentatively, D is TRBD2 (5 bases). This chain's CDR3 is CASTPGLYDEQFF. In DNA, the CDR3 is TGTGCCAGCACCCCCGGACTCTACGATGAGCAGTTCTTC.